This TCR beta chain was obtained from a study of blood T cell repertoires in COVID-19. The data were produced by immunoSEQ multiplex PCR, yet TCRdb's version contains in-frame clones alone and is incomplete. The sample has 300,000 to 450,000 clones, around 87% seen once. V trimming: 4 bases; J trimming: 4 bases; junction bases outside the gene matches: 8. CDR3 length: 15 amino acids. The germline CDR1 and CDR2 sequences are MGHRA and YSYEKL. V is TRBV4-1 and J is TRBJ1-1, with 8 bases fitting TRBD1. Sequenced input: PBMCs or T cells enriched from blood (not recorded which). This clonotype was sampled from a man aged 40-49 years in a cohort exposed to, infected with or recovered from COVID-19 (not recorded which). The CDR3 here is CASSRASTGGTEAFF. CDR3 sequence (DNA): TGCGCCAGCAGCCGTGCTTCTACAGGGGGCACTGAAGCTTTCTTT.